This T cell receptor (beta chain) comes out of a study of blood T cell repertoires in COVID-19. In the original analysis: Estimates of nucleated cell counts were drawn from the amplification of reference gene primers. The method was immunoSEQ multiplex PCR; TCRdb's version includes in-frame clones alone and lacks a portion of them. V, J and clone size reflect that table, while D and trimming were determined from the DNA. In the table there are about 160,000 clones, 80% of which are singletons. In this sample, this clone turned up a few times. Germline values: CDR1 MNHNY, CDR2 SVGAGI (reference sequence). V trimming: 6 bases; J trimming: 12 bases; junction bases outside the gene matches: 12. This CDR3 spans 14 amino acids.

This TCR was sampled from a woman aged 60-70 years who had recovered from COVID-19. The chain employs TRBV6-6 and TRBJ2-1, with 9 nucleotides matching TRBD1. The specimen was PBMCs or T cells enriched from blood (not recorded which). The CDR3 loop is CASSRTGEARGQFF. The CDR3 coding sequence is TGTGCCAGCAGCCGGACAGGGGAGGCCAGGGGGCAGTTCTTC.